This passage covers 4 T cell receptor beta chains from one sample sequenced in a study of shared clonotypes between healthy human individuals. Some clones are missing from TCRdb's copy, which holds only in-frame ones; the method was immunoSEQ multiplex PCR. Of fewer than 1.8 million clones in the sample, around 98.5% were seen once. Sequences were obtained from naive CD4+ T cells sorted from blood. The subset is: CD45RA+ positively selected. Receptor source: a man between 25 and 39 years old in good health.

The chain couples TRBV5-6 to TRBJ2-7; D is possibly TRBD1 (6 bases). V lost 4 bases, J lost 6 bases, and 14 bases lay in between. Germline values: CDR1 SGHDT, CDR2 YYEEEE. The CDR3 extends over 13 amino acids. The CDR3 reads CASSATGLGEQYF. For the CDR3, the DNA is TGTGCCAGCAGCGCCACAGGGTTAGGCGAGCAGTACTTC.

V is TRBV5-1 and J is TRBJ2-7, with 11 nucleotides matching TRBD1. Germline lookup yields CDR1 SGHRS and CDR2 YFSETQ. CDR3 length: 14 residues. The junction had 7 bases not matched to a gene; V was cut back by 5 bases and J by 6 bases. The CDR3, as DNA: TGCGCCAGCAGTAACGGACAGGGGGCTGGCGAGCAGTACTTC. Amino acid sequence: CASSNGQGAGEQYF.

The chain is built from TRBV7-2 and TRBJ1-2; 8 bases align to TRBD1. The V and J ends lost 3 bases and 8 bases, in that order; junction bases with no gene match: 5. This CDR3 is built from 13 residues. The germline V gene encodes CDR1 SGHTA and CDR2 FQGNSA. This CDR3 reads CASSFLQGGGYTF. The CDR3 DNA follows: TGTGCCAGCAGCTTTTTACAGGGGGGCGGCTACACCTTC.

This clone showed up just once. The genes are TRBV10-3 and TRBJ2-7; tentative D call: TRBD1 (5 bases). Germline CDR1 is ENHRY and CDR2 is SYGVKD. This CDR3 has 13 amino acids. V was cut by 10 bases and J by 2 bases, with 15 bases left in between. CDR3 in amino acids: CATSRQSTYEQYF. CDR3 DNA: TGTGCCACCAGCAGACAGTCAACCTACGAGCAGTACTTC.